The 12 T cell receptor beta chains given below trace back to one sample, sequenced in a study of T-cell reconstitution after alpha-beta-depleted transplantation in children. During its preparation, the TCRbeta library received unique molecular identifiers. TCRdb re-analysed the PCR reads in MiXCR, keeping a single row per CDR3 protein. The table shows nearly 550,000 distinct CDR3 sequences, with roughly 18% occurring only once. This specimen was PBMCs from the stem cell graft donor, taken from the stem cell graft. The receptor source for this set is a human donor who donated a stem cell graft to a child with acute lymphoblastic leukemia.

This clonotype was counted a few times. This chain uses TRBV4-1 with TRBJ2-7; 9 bases are a match to TRBD2. CDR3 length equals 16 residues. V was pared by 0 bases and J by 5 bases, with 8 bases of the junction left unmatched. Germline loops: CDR1 MGHRA, CDR2 YSYEKL. The DNA of the CDR3 is TGCGCCAGCAGCCAAGATTCGGGTAGCGGGAGCCACGAGCAGTACTTC. It codes for CASSQDSGSGSHEQYF.

This clonotype was counted between two and nine times. The V call is TRBV5-1, the J call TRBJ2-3; no reliable D call. The V end lost 1 base, the J end lost 1 base, and 13 bases lay between the germline ends. Germline CDR1 reads SGHRS; CDR2 reads YFSETQ. CDR3 length equals 16 residues. This CDR3 reads CASSLRPSSGTDTQYF. CDR3 DNA sequence: TGCGCCAGCAGCTTGCGGCCCTCCAGCGGCACAGATACGCAGTATTTT.

The chain joins TRBV4-2 to TRBJ2-7, with TRBD1 identical over 7 bases. Per germline, CDR1 LGHNA and CDR2 YNFKEQ. The CDR3 covers 15 residues. The junction had 7 bases not matched to a gene; V was cut back by 1 base and J by 4 bases. CDR3 nucleotide sequence: TGTGCCAGCAGCCAAGCCGGGACAGAGATTTACGAGCAGTACTTC. This translates into CASSQAGTEIYEQYF.

The chain carries TRBV12-3 or TRBV12-4 and TRBJ1-2, with TRBD1 identical over 7 bases. This CDR3 is 14 amino acids long. The V and J ends lost 6 bases and 2 bases, in that order; junction bases with no gene match: 6. CDR3: CASSDREGNYGYTF. CDR3 in DNA: TGTGCCAGCAGCGACAGGGAGGGGAACTATGGCTACACCTTC.

The chain carries TRBV5-1 and TRBJ2-1; no clear D gene. Looked up from germline, CDR1 is SGHRS and CDR2 is YFSETQ. The CDR3 runs 12 residues. V shed 4 bases and J shed 3 bases, with 5 bases lying between them. In DNA, the CDR3 is TGCGCCAGCAGCGCTTACTACAATGAGCAGTTCTTC. Its protein is CASSAYYNEQFF.

This clonotype was recorded at least ten times. V is TRBV29-1 and J is TRBJ2-2; weak D call: TRBD1 (6 bases). Looked up from germline, CDR1 is SQVTM and CDR2 is ANQGSEA. This CDR3 has 13 amino acids. V gave up 7 bases and J gave up 0 bases, with 9 bases separating them. CDR3: CSGRQANTGELFF. The CDR3 DNA is TGCAGCGGGAGACAGGCGAACACCGGGGAGCTGTTTTTT.

This clonotype has a handful of counts. This chain links TRBV6-1 with TRBJ2-1; TRBD2 agrees at 13 bases. The CDR3 runs to 15 residues. CDR1 MNHNS and CDR2 SASEGT come from the germline V gene. V was pared by 6 bases and J by 7 bases, with 6 bases of the junction left unmatched. CDR3 protein: CASRRTSGSGNEQFF. Written as DNA, the CDR3 is TGTGCCAGCAGGCGGACTAGCGGGAGTGGGAATGAGCAGTTCTTC.

V usage is TRBV12-3 or TRBV12-4 and J usage is TRBJ2-3; 8 bases line up with TRBD2. The junction had 6 bases not matched to a gene; V was cut back by 5 bases and J by 2 bases. CDR3 size: 15 residues. DNA for the CDR3: TGTGCCAGCAGTCAAGCGGGAGCTCCCACAGATACGCAGTATTTT. It yields the protein CASSQAGAPTDTQYF.

The J gene is TRBJ2-7, the V gene TRBV12-3 or TRBV12-4; no clear D. Trimming pared 5 bases from V and 7 bases from J, leaving 6 bases between. This CDR3 region has 10 residues. The CDR3 DNA reads TGTGCCAGCAGTATACGTGAGCAGTACTTC. Residues: CASSIREQYF.

This chain joins TRBV9 and TRBJ2-7; no definite D call. This CDR3 is 14 amino acids long. V lost 0 bases, J lost 0 bases, and 7 bases lay in between. The germline V gene encodes CDR1 SGDLS and CDR2 YYNGEE. CDR3 residues: CASSVEVGSYEQYF. The DNA of the CDR3 is TGTGCCAGCAGCGTAGAGGTGGGCTCCTACGAGCAGTACTTC. The whole variable domain, filled in from reference TRBV9 and TRBJ2-7, reads DSGVTQTPKHLITATGQRVTLRCSPRSGDLSVYWYQQSLDQGLQFLIQYYNGEERAKGNILERFSAQQFPDLHSELNLSSLELGDSALYFCASSVEVGSYEQYFGPGTRLTVT.

This chain uses TRBV7-9 with TRBJ2-7; D possibly corresponds to TRBD1 (5 bases). CDR1 and CDR2 from the germline V gene are SEHNR and FQNEAQ (reference sequence). The CDR3 spans 14 residues. V was clipped by 5 bases and J by 5 bases, with 16 bases between them. CDR3 sequence (DNA): TGTGCCAGCAGCCCCGACAGCCTCTACCACGAGCAGTACTTC. Translation: CASSPDSLYHEQYF.

This clonotype was detected a few times. The V call is TRBV10-3, the J call TRBJ1-1; possibly TRBD1 for D (5 bases). V was pared by 0 bases and J by 0 bases, with 11 bases between. This CDR3 spans 16 amino acids. Germline values: CDR1 ENHRY, CDR2 SYGVKD. This chain's CDR3 is CAISESRGPMNTEAFF. CDR3 sequence (DNA): TGTGCCATCAGTGAGTCTAGGGGCCCCATGAACACTGAAGCTTTCTTT.